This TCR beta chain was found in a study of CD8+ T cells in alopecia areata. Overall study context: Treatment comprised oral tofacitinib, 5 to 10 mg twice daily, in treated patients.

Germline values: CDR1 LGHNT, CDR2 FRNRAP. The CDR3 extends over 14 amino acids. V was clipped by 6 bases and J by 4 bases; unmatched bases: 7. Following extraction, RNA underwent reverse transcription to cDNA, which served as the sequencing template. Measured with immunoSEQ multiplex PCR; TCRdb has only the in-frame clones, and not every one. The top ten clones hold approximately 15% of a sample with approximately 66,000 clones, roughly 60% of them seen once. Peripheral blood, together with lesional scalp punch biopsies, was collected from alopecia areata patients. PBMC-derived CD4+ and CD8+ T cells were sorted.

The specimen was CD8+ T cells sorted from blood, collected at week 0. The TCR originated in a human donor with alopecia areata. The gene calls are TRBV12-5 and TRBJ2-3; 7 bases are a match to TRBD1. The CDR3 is CASGQGFKADTQYF. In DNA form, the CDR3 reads TGTGCTAGTGGACAGGGGTTCAAGGCAGATACGCAGTATTTT.